The 23 T cell receptor beta chains below come from one sample, sequenced in a study of blood T cell repertoires in COVID-19. Some clones are missing from TCRdb's copy, which holds only in-frame ones; the method was immunoSEQ multiplex PCR. This sample carries 130,000 to 150,000 clones, 80% to 90% of them seen once, and the ten largest clones take about 9.4%. Material: peripheral blood. These receptors were collected from a woman aged 45-65 years with active or convalescent COVID-19.

The V and J genes are TRBV28 and TRBJ2-7, with D uncertain. The V gene lost 5 bases and the J gene lost 4 bases, with 18 bases spanning the gap. The CDR3 sequence is 15 residues long. The germline V gene encodes CDR1 MDHEN and CDR2 SYDVKM. The CDR3 is CASSLGPVIGYEQYF. For the CDR3, the DNA is TGTGCCAGCAGTCTTGGGCCGGTTATTGGGTACGAGCAGTACTTC.

This clone showed up just once. The chain joins TRBV10-3 to TRBJ1-5, with D hard to call. The CDR3 runs to 13 residues. Germline V gene lookup returns CDR1 ENHRY and CDR2 SYGVKD. With 2 bases removed from V and 11 bases from J, the gap between germline ends came to 13 bases. In nucleotides, the CDR3 is TGTGCCATCAGTGAGCTCGCGGGAAAGACCCAGCATTTT. Amino acid sequence: CAISELAGKTQHF.

The V and J genes are TRBV3-1 (or the pseudogene TRBV3-2) and TRBJ2-2; D gene ambiguous. The CDR3 contains 14 residues. The V end was cut by 1 base, the J end by 4 bases, with 7 bases between. Looked up from germline, CDR1 is LGHDT and CDR2 is YNNKEL (reference sequence). The CDR3 here is CASSQAQVTGELFF. CDR3 bases: TGTGCCAGCAGCCAAGCCCAGGTCACCGGGGAGCTGTTTTTT.

The chain combines TRBV2 with TRBJ2-3; 7 bases align to TRBD1. Germline loops: CDR1 SNHLY, CDR2 FYNNEI. The CDR3 runs 13 residues. V trimming: 7 bases; J trimming: 4 bases; junction bases outside the gene matches: 5. DNA for the CDR3: TGTGCCAGCAAAACAGGGGTGGCAGATACGCAGTATTTT. Amino acid sequence: CASKTGVADTQYF.

The rearrangement joins TRBV10-2 to TRBJ1-1; TRBD1 is a possible D gene (6 bases). The V end lost 10 bases, the J end lost 1 base, and 16 bases lay between the germline ends. This CDR3 spans 14 amino acids. The V gene's germline CDR1 is WSHSY and CDR2 SAAADI. The CDR3 protein is CATSTGTTNTEAFF. In DNA, the CDR3 is TGCGCCACCTCGACCGGGACAACGAACACTGAAGCTTTCTTT.

The chain carries TRBV15 and TRBJ2-5, with D possibly matching TRBD1 (5 bases). This CDR3 is built from 15 residues. With 0 bases removed from V and 2 bases from J, the gap between germline ends came to 10 bases. Germline V gene sequence: CDR1 LNHNV, CDR2 YYDKDF (reference sequence). The CDR3: CATSRDPGRQETQYF. In DNA, the CDR3 is TGTGCCACCAGCAGAGATCCAGGGCGACAAGAGACCCAGTACTTC.

The genes are TRBV28 and TRBJ1-1; D is undetermined. Germline V gene data show CDR1 as MDHEN and CDR2 as SYDVKM. Trimming took 4 bases from V and 0 from J, leaving 6 bases between them. The CDR3 has 13 residues. The CDR3 reads CASSSPVNTEAFF. In nucleotides, the CDR3 is TGTGCCAGCAGTTCCCCAGTGAACACTGAAGCTTTCTTT.

The gene calls are TRBV27 and TRBJ1-5; no clear D gene. This CDR3 is 15 amino acids long. Trimming stripped 1 base from V and 4 bases from J, with 11 bases between. Germline assignment: CDR1 MNHEY and CDR2 SMNVEV (reference sequence). The CDR3 nucleotides read TGTGCCAGCAGTTTATTGGGCACTCAGAATCAGCCCCAGCATTTT. This translates into CASSLLGTQNQPQHF.

The chain is built from TRBV28 and TRBJ1-4; the D is unclear. There are 15 residues in the CDR3. Deletions cut 6 bases from V and 5 bases from J, with 16 bases between. Germline V CDR1 and CDR2: MDHEN, SYDVKM. The CDR3 nucleotides are TGTGCCAGCAGACCTCGCAGATTCCAAAATGAAAAACTGTTTTTT. Protein: CASRPRRFQNEKLFF. Full variable domain (rest looked up from reference TRBV28 and TRBJ1-4): DVKVTQSSRYLVKRTGEKVFLECVQDMDHENMFWYRQDPGLGLRLIYFSYDVKMKEKGDIPEGYSVSREKKERFSLILESASTNQTSMYLCASRPRRFQNEKLFFGSGTQLSVL.

The chain is built from TRBV5-1 and TRBJ1-1, with D possibly TRBD1 on 5 matching bases. CDR3 size: 14 residues. In germline, CDR1 is SGHRS, CDR2 YFSETQ. V was clipped by 3 bases and J by 1 base, with 10 bases between them. The CDR3 DNA follows: TGCGCCAGCAGCTCCACCACAGGGAACACTGAAGCTTTCTTT. Protein sequence: CASSSTTGNTEAFF. The full variable domain, with the rest looked up from reference TRBV5-1 and TRBJ1-1, is KAGVTQTPRYLIKTRGQQVTLSCSPISGHRSVSWYQQTPGQGLQFLFEYFSETQRNKGNFPGRFSGRQFSNSRSEMNVSTLELGDSALYLCASSSTTGNTEAFFGQGTRLTVV.

The CDR3 loop is CASTARAETADTQYF. In nucleotides, the CDR3 is TGTGCCAGCACGGCCCGAGCAGAAACAGCAGATACGCAGTATTTT. The genes are TRBV7-9 and TRBJ2-3; D unclear. V was trimmed by 7 bases and J by 4 bases, leaving 18 bases between them. Germline CDR1 is SEHNR and CDR2 is FQNEAQ (reference sequence). This CDR3 has 15 residues.

This clone was counted once. The V call is TRBV12-3 or TRBV12-4, the J call TRBJ2-7; possible D gene TRBD1, 5 bases. The CDR3 has 13 amino acids. V lost 6 bases, J lost 1 base, and 10 bases lay in between. This CDR3 is CASRPTGSYEQYF. DNA for the CDR3: TGTGCCAGCAGACCAACAGGTTCCTACGAGCAGTACTTC.

The V gene is TRBV18, the J gene TRBJ1-1, with 7 bases matching TRBD1. Germline trimming cut 1 base from V and 5 bases from J; bases unmatched to any gene: 10. This CDR3 is 16 amino acids long. From germline, CDR1 is KGHSH and CDR2 LQKENI. The CDR3 nucleotides are TGTGCCAGCTCACCACAGGGGGCAAGTACCAGGACTGAAGCTTTCTTT. It translates to CASSPQGASTRTEAFF.

This clone was observed a handful of times. V gene TRBV7-3 combines with J gene TRBJ1-3; tentative D call: TRBD1 (5 bases). Trimming cost V 10 bases and J 7 bases, with 17 bases left between them. Germline V gene lookup returns CDR1 SGHTA and CDR2 FQGTGA. CDR3 length: 13 residues. CDR3 DNA: TGTGCCACCAGGTGGGGCCAAGACAACACCATATATTTT. Translation: CATRWGQDNTIYF.

The V gene is TRBV11-1, the J gene TRBJ2-5; D perhaps matches TRBD2 (6 bases). The CDR3 length is 16 residues. Germline CDR1 reads SGHAT; CDR2 reads FQDESV (reference sequence). The V and J ends lost 7 bases and 2 bases respectively, with 20 bases between them. The CDR3 DNA reads as TGTGCCAGCACCCATATCGGGGCGGGGCCACAAGAGACCCAGTACTTC. Amino acid sequence: CASTHIGAGPQETQYF. Variable domain in full (rest from reference TRBV11-1 and TRBJ2-5): EAEVAQSPRYKITEKSQAVAFWCDPISGHATLYWYRQILGQGPELLVQFQDESVVDDSQLPKDRFSAERLKGVDSTLKIQPAELGDSAMYLCASTHIGAGPQETQYFGPGTRLLVL.

The chain has TRBV5-1 and TRBJ1-1; 12 bases are a match to TRBD1. CDR3 size: 16 residues. The germline V gene has CDR1 SGHRS and CDR2 YFSETQ. V trimming: 2 bases; J trimming: 5 bases; junction bases outside the gene matches: 7. The CDR3 coding sequence is TGCGCCAGCAGCTTTACCGGGACAGGGGGCAATACTGAAGCTTTCTTT. Its translation: CASSFTGTGGNTEAFF.

The rearrangement links TRBV30 to TRBJ2-1, with TRBD2 matching over 8 bases. The CDR3 consists of 14 residues. The V segment lost 4 bases and the J segment 8 bases; nucleotides outside the gene matches: 10. The germline CDR1 and CDR2 sequences are GTSNPN and SVGIG (reference sequence). The CDR3 region has the DNA TGTGCCTGGAAGGGGAGCGGGAGATTGTATGAGCAGTTCTTC. This encodes CAWKGSGRLYEQFF.

This clone was counted between two and nine times. Other DNA variants within this sample encode the same CDR3. The chain carries TRBV18 and TRBJ1-6; D unresolved. The CDR3 consists of 14 residues. Germline values: CDR1 KGHSH, CDR2 LQKENI. V lost 6 bases to trimming and J lost 6 bases, with 12 bases between them. The CDR3 coding sequence is TGTGCCAGCTCGCCTAATACGAGTAATTCACCCCTCCACTTT. It yields the protein CASSPNTSNSPLHF.

The J gene is TRBJ2-7, the V gene TRBV5-1; D is possibly TRBD2 (5 bases). The V end was cut by 0 bases, the J end by 2 bases, with 12 bases between. Germline V gives CDR1 SGHRS, CDR2 YFSETQ. The CDR3 consists of 15 residues. The CDR3 region is CASSLGTGSAYEQYF. CDR3 coding DNA: TGCGCCAGCAGCTTGGGGACGGGAAGTGCCTACGAGCAGTACTTC.

This chain joins TRBV30 and TRBJ1-5, with TRBD1 matching 9 bases. This CDR3 is 13 amino acids long. Germline assignment: CDR1 GTSNPN and CDR2 SVGIG (reference sequence). Trimming at V came to 5 bases and at J to 3 bases, leaving 2 bases not matched to a gene. The CDR3 here is CAWRDRDNQPQHF. CDR3 bases: TGTGCCTGGCGGGACAGGGACAATCAGCCCCAGCATTTT.

V usage is TRBV2 and J usage is TRBJ1-1; D not certain. Trimming removed 6 bases from V and 8 bases from J, with 10 bases in between. The CDR3 covers 11 residues. Germline lookup yields CDR1 SNHLY and CDR2 FYNNEI. DNA of the CDR3: TGTGCCAGCAGCTGGGAGTTGGAAGCTTTCTTT. It codes for CASSWELEAFF. The full variable domain, in which reference TRBV2 and TRBJ1-1 provide the parts outside the CDR3, is EPEVTQTPSHQVTQMGQEVILRCVPISNHLYFYWYRQILGQKVEFLVSFYNNEISEKSEIFDDQFSVERPDGSNFTLKIRSTKLEDSAMYFCASSWELEAFFGQGTRLTVV.

The chain recombines TRBV5-1 with TRBJ1-2; TRBD1 matches at 7 bases. The CDR3 is 14 residues long. Germline assignment: CDR1 SGHRS and CDR2 YFSETQ. Unmatched junction bases numbered 9, after V lost 2 bases and J lost 8 bases. The CDR3 sequence is CASSLTGVERGYTF. The CDR3 DNA is TGCGCCAGCAGCTTAACAGGGGTTGAAAGAGGCTACACCTTC.

The chain couples TRBV27 to TRBJ2-7; 8 bases are shared with TRBD1. J gave up 5 bases and V 5 bases, and 5 bases lay outside the gene matches. In germline, CDR1 is MNHEY, CDR2 SMNVEV (reference sequence). The CDR3 is 13 residues long. The CDR3 DNA follows: TGTGCCAGCAGTCGTGACAGGGGCGACGAGCAGTACTTC. The encoded protein is CASSRDRGDEQYF.